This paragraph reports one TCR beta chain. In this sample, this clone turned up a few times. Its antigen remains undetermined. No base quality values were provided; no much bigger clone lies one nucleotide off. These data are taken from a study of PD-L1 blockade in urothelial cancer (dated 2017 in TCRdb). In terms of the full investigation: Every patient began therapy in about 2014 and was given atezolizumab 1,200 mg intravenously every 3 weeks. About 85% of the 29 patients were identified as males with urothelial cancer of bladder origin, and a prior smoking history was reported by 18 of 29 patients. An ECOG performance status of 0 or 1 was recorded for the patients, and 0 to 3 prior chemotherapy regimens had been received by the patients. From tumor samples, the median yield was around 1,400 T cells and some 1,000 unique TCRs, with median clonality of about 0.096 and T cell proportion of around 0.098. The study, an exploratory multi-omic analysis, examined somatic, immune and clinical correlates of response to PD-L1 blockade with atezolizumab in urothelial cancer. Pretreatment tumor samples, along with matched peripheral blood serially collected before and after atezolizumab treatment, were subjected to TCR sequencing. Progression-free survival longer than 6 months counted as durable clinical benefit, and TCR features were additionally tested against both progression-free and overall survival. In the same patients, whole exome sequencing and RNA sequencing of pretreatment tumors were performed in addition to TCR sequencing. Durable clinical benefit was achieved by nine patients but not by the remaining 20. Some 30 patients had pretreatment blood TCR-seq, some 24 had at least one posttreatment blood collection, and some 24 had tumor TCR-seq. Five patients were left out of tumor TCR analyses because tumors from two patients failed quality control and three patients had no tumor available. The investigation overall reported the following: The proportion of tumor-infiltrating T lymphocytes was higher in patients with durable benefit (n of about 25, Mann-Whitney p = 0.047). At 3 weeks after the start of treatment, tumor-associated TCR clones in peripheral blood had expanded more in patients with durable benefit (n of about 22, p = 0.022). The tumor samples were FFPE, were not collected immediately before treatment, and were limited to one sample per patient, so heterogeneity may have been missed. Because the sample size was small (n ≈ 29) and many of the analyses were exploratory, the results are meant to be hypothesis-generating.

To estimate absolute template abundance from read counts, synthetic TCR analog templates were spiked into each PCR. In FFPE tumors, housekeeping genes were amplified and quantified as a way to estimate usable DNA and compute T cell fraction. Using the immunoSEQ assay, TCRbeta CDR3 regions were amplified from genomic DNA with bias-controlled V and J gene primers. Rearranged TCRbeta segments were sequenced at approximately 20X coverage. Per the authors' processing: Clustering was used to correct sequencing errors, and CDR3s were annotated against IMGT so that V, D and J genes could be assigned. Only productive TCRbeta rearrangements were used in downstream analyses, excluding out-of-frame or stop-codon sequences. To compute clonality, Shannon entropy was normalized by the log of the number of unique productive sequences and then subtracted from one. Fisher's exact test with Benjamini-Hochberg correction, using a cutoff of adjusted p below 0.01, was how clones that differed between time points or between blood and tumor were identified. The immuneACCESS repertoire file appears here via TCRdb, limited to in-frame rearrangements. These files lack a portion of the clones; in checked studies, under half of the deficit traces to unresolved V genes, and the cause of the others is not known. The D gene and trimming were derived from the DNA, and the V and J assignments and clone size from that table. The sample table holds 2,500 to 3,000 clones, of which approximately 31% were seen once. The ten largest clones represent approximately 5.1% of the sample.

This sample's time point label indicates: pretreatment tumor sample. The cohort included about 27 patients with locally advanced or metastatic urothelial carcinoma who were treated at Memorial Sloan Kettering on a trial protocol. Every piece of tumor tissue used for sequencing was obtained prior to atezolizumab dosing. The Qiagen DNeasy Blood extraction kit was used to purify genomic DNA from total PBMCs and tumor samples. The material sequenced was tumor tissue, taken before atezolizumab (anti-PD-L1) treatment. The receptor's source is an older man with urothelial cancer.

The DNA reads as follows: TGCGCCAGCAGCTTGGGGGGACGGTCTGCAACTAATGAAAAACTGTTTTTT. It translates to CASSLGGRSATNEKLFF. The V gene is TRBV5-1 and the J gene is TRBJ1-4, and the D gene may be TRBD1, 5 bases matching. V was cut back by 0 bases and J by 0 bases, leaving a gap of 12 bases between them. The germline V gene sets CDR1 to SGHRS and CDR2 to YFSETQ. There are 17 amino acids in the CDR3, from cysteine to phenylalanine inclusive. Of the read, only the CDR3 DNA is kept; its 51 bases are in frame from base 1.